This TCR beta chain was obtained from a study of cytomegalovirus exposure and HLA in healthy donors. Study outcomes and limitations: In a later analysis, across HLA loci, associated TCR counts were highest for DRB1, lowest for HLA-C. HLA-A and HLA-B allele assignments for most subjects were reportedly predicted accurately using TCR beta sequences. The study found most TCR sequences rare, yet found some public TCRs in many donors.

Remarks on this clone: Its antigen is undetermined.

The CDR3 has 16 residues. J gave up 2 bases and V 4 bases, and 10 bases lay outside the gene matches. From germline, CDR1 is MGHRA and CDR2 YSYEKL. The PCR ran on 60 Vbeta and 13 Jbeta primers. Assay: immunoSEQ multiplex PCR; the TCRdb copy retains only in-frame clones and omits some. The sample lists roughly 190,000 clones, more than 65% occurring once. This TCR was sampled from a girl aged 5-17 years in good health and CMV-seropositive. The genes are TRBV4-1 and TRBJ1-2; 7 bases are a match to TRBD1. The sample was PBMCs. Here the CDR3 reads CASSRAGQVINYGYTF. The CDR3 coding sequence is TGCGCCAGCAGCCGAGCCGGACAGGTGATAAACTATGGCTACACCTTC.